The 25 T cell receptor beta chains given below trace back to one sample, sequenced in a study of T cells in narcolepsy. Measured with immunoSEQ multiplex PCR; TCRdb has only the in-frame clones, and not every one. The sample includes roughly 25,000 clones, 85% of them seen just once. Material: memory (CD45RA-) CD4+ T cells from blood. Receptors originate from a human donor in good health.

The V call is TRBV2, the J call TRBJ2-3; D is uncertain. V was trimmed by 6 bases and J by 2 bases, leaving 3 bases between them. The germline CDR1 and CDR2 sequences are SNHLY and FYNNEI. This CDR3 region has 11 residues. The CDR3 sequence is CASSFTDTQYF. The CDR3 coding sequence is TGTGCCAGCAGCTTCACAGATACGCAGTATTTT.

The chain joins TRBV27 to TRBJ2-3; D tentatively reads TRBD1 or TRBD2 (5 bases each). The CDR3 is 19 amino acids. Trimming took off 2 bases at V and 0 bases at J, with 21 bases between the two ends. Germline V gene lookup returns CDR1 MNHEY and CDR2 SMNVEV (reference sequence). The CDR3 reads CASSLACPKGPPSTDTQYF. CDR3 bases: TGTGCCAGCAGTTTAGCGTGCCCGAAGGGACCGCCGAGCACAGATACGCAGTATTTT.

The rearrangement links TRBV11-3 to TRBJ2-1; D gene ambiguous. This CDR3 spans 14 amino acids. In germline, CDR1 is SGHNT, CDR2 YENEEA. The V end lost 1 base, the J end lost 7 bases, and 11 bases lay between the germline ends. As DNA, the CDR3 is TGTGCCAGCAGCTTAGGGCAATTGATGAATGAGCAGTTCTTC. Residues: CASSLGQLMNEQFF.

Only a few counts were recorded for this clone. The chain's CDR3 is CASSLGQVSSEQYF. The DNA of the CDR3 is TGTGCCAGCAGCCTTGGACAGGTGTCATCCGAGCAGTACTTC. The rearrangement joins TRBV9 to TRBJ2-7; 7 positions match TRBD1. Trimming removed 4 bases from V and 6 bases from J; junction bases left unmatched: 10. Germline V CDR1 and CDR2: SGDLS, YYNGEE. The CDR3 is 14 residues long.

This clone was counted a single time. The CDR3 loop reads CATSRDRDRIAFF. The DNA for the CDR3 is TGTGCCACCAGCAGAGACCGGGACAGGATAGCTTTCTTT. The chain uses TRBV15 and TRBJ1-1, with TRBD1 matching 8 bases. Trimming removed 0 bases from V and 10 bases from J; junction bases left unmatched: 4. CDR1 and CDR2 (germline): LNHNV, YYDKDF (reference sequence). The CDR3 is 13 amino acids.

V usage is TRBV19 and J usage is TRBJ1-2, with D unclear. Trimming removed 9 bases at V and 0 bases at J, with 17 bases between. Germline CDR1 LNHDA, CDR2 SQIVND (reference sequence). This CDR3 comprises 15 residues. The CDR3 loop is CASPEMGRANYGYTF. The CDR3 DNA is TGTGCCAGCCCGGAAATGGGCAGAGCTAACTATGGCTACACCTTC. Filled out from reference TRBV19 and TRBJ1-2, the complete variable domain reads DGGITQSPKYLFRKEGQNVTLSCEQNLNHDAMYWYRQDPGQGLRLIYYSQIVNDFQKGDIAEGYSVSREKKESFPLTVTSAQKNPTAFYLCASPEMGRANYGYTFGSGTRLTVV.

This chain uses TRBV19 with TRBJ2-7; D uncertain. Per germline, CDR1 LNHDA and CDR2 SQIVND (reference sequence). The ends were cut back, 1 base at V and 5 bases at J, with 6 bases in the middle. There are 12 residues in the CDR3. CDR3 sequence reads: CASSIVGNEQYF. The CDR3 nucleotides read TGTGCCAGTAGTATAGTAGGGAACGAGCAGTACTTC.

This chain connects TRBV6-5 to TRBJ2-1, with TRBD2 matching 11 bases. The CDR3 length is 14 residues. The junction had 8 bases not matched to a gene; V was cut back by 6 bases and J by 10 bases. Germline values: CDR1 MNHEY, CDR2 SVGAGI. The CDR3 DNA is TGTGCCAGCAGCCTACTAGCGGGAGCTGAGGAGCAGTTCTTC. Translated: CASSLLAGAEEQFF.

The chain links TRBV29-1 to TRBJ2-1, with a weak D call TRBD1 (6 bases). Trimming took off 7 bases at V and 9 bases at J, with 22 bases between the two ends. CDR1 is SQVTM, CDR2 ANQGSEA, per germline. The CDR3 runs 14 residues. This CDR3 reads CSGVTGLLQGEQFF. The CDR3 coding sequence is TGCAGCGGGGTGACAGGTCTATTACAGGGTGAGCAGTTCTTC.

This clone was seen once. The chain is built from TRBV28 and TRBJ2-3, with TRBD2 as a possible D gene (6 bases). The CDR3 loop spans 14 amino acids. Germline CDR1 and CDR2: MDHEN and SYDVKM. V lost 2 bases to trimming and J lost 1 base, with 7 bases between them. CDR3 DNA sequence: TGTGCCAGCAGTTTACCGGGAGGCACAGATACGCAGTATTTT. Protein sequence: CASSLPGGTDTQYF.

This chain joins TRBV7-6 and TRBJ2-2; TRBD2 matches 8 bases. The CDR3 covers 16 residues. The germline gives CDR1 SGHVS, CDR2 FNYEAQ. With 2 bases clipped from V and 5 bases from J, the junction kept 7 bases outside the gene matches. The CDR3 DNA reads TGTGCCAGCAGCTTAAAGAGCGGGAGCGGGACCGGGGAGCTGTTTTTT. Translated: CASSLKSGSGTGELFF.

The table lists this clone with a few counts. The V call is TRBV19, the J call TRBJ2-2; 11 bases align to TRBD2. The CDR3 has 19 amino acids. CDR1 and CDR2 (germline): LNHDA, SQIVND (reference sequence). Unmatched junction bases numbered 16, after V lost 4 bases and J lost 6 bases. The CDR3, as DNA: TGTGCCAGTAGTAAGACGGGGGCTAGCGGGAGGAACATAGCCGGGGAGCTGTTTTTT. Translating it yields CASSKTGASGRNIAGELFF.

The V gene is TRBV28, the J gene TRBJ1-5, with D perhaps TRBD1 (6 bases). Per germline, CDR1 MDHEN and CDR2 SYDVKM. The CDR3 runs 15 residues. Deletions cut 4 bases from V and 1 base from J, with 11 bases between. The DNA of the CDR3 is TGTGCCAGCAGTTCCTACAGGGTGAGCAATCAGCCCCAGCATTTT. This encodes CASSSYRVSNQPQHF.

This clone has only a few counts. This chain connects TRBV5-4 to TRBJ2-3, with 10 bases fitting TRBD2. The CDR3 sequence is 18 residues long. CDR1 is SGHNT and CDR2 is YYREEE in the germline V gene (reference sequence). Trimming at V came to 0 bases and at J to 6 bases, leaving 13 bases not matched to a gene. The CDR3 DNA reads TGTGCCAGCAGCTTGGAAGCCGCTAGCGGGAGACTCCGGGATACGCAGTATTTT. This gives the protein CASSLEAASGRLRDTQYF. Supplemented by reference TRBV5-4 and TRBJ2-3, the full variable domain reads ETGVTQSPTHLIKTRGQQVTLRCSSQSGHNTVSWYQQALGQGPQFIFQYYREEENGRGNFPPRFSGLQFPNYSSELNVNALELDDSALYLCASSLEAASGRLRDTQYFGPGTRLTVL.

The rearrangement links TRBV29-1 to TRBJ1-2; D is uncertain. Germline values: CDR1 SQVTM, CDR2 ANQGSEA. The CDR3 sequence is 12 residues long. V was shortened by 4 bases and J by 2 bases, with 8 bases between the two germline ends. The CDR3 nucleotides are TGCAGCGTTGTTTTGGGGAACTATGGCTACACCTTC. Protein sequence: CSVVLGNYGYTF.

The genes are TRBV18 and TRBJ2-2; D is ambiguous. The CDR3 is 12 residues long. Germline V gives CDR1 KGHSH, CDR2 LQKENI. The V end lost 2 bases, the J end lost 7 bases, and 5 bases lay between the germline ends. The CDR3 sequence: CASSPGIGELFF. CDR3 DNA: TGTGCCAGCTCACCAGGTATCGGGGAGCTGTTTTTT.

The V gene is TRBV5-1, the J gene TRBJ2-1, with 13 bases that match TRBD2. Trimming cost V 0 bases and J 10 bases; bases outside gene matches: 7. CDR1 and CDR2 from the germline V gene are SGHRS and YFSETQ. The CDR3 is 16 amino acids. DNA of the CDR3: TGCGCCAGCAGCTTGGTCGAACTAGCGGGAGGGCGAGAGCAGTTCTTC. The encoded protein is CASSLVELAGGREQFF.

This clone was seen more than once but under ten times. The CDR3 reads CASMDGTSPEAFF. The CDR3, as DNA: TGTGCCAGTATGGACGGGACCTCCCCTGAAGCTTTCTTT. The chain links TRBV19 to TRBJ1-1, with D maybe TRBD1 (5 bases). The CDR3 length is 13 residues. Germline V lookup: CDR1 LNHDA, CDR2 SQIVND (reference sequence). V lost 7 bases and J lost 6, with 15 bases in between. Full variable domain (rest looked up from reference TRBV19 and TRBJ1-1): DGGITQSPKYLFRKEGQNVTLSCEQNLNHDAMYWYRQDPGQGLRLIYYSQIVNDFQKGDIAEGYSVSREKKESFPLTVTSAQKNPTAFYLCASMDGTSPEAFFGQGTRLTVV.

J is TRBJ1-2 and V is TRBV10-1, with D maybe TRBD1 (6 bases). The CDR3 spans 15 residues. V was trimmed by 3 bases and J by 6 bases, leaving 17 bases between them. Germline lookup yields CDR1 WNHNN and CDR2 SYGVQD (reference sequence). The CDR3 sequence: CASSDSFGQQNGYTF. Written as DNA, the CDR3 is TGCGCCAGCAGTGATTCCTTCGGACAGCAGAATGGCTACACCTTC.

The J gene is TRBJ1-4, the V gene TRBV5-6; no clear D gene. The CDR3 sequence is 15 residues long. CDR1 and CDR2 (germline): SGHDT, YYEEEE. V was shortened by 3 bases and J by 1 base, with 10 bases between the two germline ends. This CDR3 is CASSSIGETNEKLFF. The CDR3 bases are TGTGCCAGCAGCTCGATCGGGGAAACTAATGAAAAACTGTTTTTT.

This chain links TRBV13 with TRBJ2-1; TRBD2 agrees at 11 bases. The ends lost 5 bases at V and 0 bases at J; junction bases unmatched: 12. The CDR3 is made up of 19 amino acids. Germline V gene sequence: CDR1 PRHDT, CDR2 FYEKMQ (reference sequence). CDR3 sequence reads: CASSLPGTSGIYSYNEQFF. CDR3 bases: TGTGCCAGCAGCCTCCCCGGGACTAGCGGAATTTACTCCTACAATGAGCAGTTCTTC.

This chain's CDR3 is CASSWTTTGEQYF. CDR3 nucleotide sequence: TGCGCCAGCAGCTGGACTACCACGGGGGAGCAGTACTTC. The V gene is TRBV5-1, the J gene TRBJ2-7; maybe TRBD2 (6 bases). The CDR3 extends over 13 amino acids. Germline lookup yields CDR1 SGHRS and CDR2 YFSETQ. Trimming removed 3 bases from V and 7 bases from J, with 14 bases in between.

The V gene is TRBV7-2, the J gene TRBJ2-2; either TRBD1 or TRBD2 may supply D (5 bases each). The CDR3 spans 17 residues. Germline V CDR1 and CDR2: SGHTA, FQGNSA. Deletions cut 6 bases from V and 1 base from J, with 18 bases between. The CDR3 region is CASSPELGTVNTGELFF. DNA of the CDR3: TGTGCCAGCAGTCCCGAATTAGGGACGGTGAACACCGGGGAGCTGTTTTTT.

The gene calls are TRBV29-1 and TRBJ1-5; a possible D gene is TRBD1 (5 bases). V was shortened by 4 bases and J by 0 bases, with 10 bases between the two germline ends. CDR3 length: 14 amino acids. CDR1 is SQVTM and CDR2 is ANQGSEA in the germline V gene. CDR3 DNA: TGCAGCGTTGCAGACAGTCATAGCAATCAGCCCCAGCATTTT. Translated: CSVADSHSNQPQHF.

The CDR3 DNA reads as TGTGCCAGCAGCCCGCGGGGAGGGGTTGCAGATACGCAGTATTTT. Translated, it gives CASSPRGGVADTQYF. V and J are TRBV11-3 and TRBJ2-3; 7 bases are a match to TRBD2. CDR3 length: 15 residues. The V segment lost 5 bases and the J segment 4 bases; nucleotides outside the gene matches: 9. CDR1 is SGHNT, CDR2 YENEEA, per germline. Supplemented by reference TRBV11-3 and TRBJ2-3, the full variable domain reads EAGVVQSPRYKIIEKKQPVAFWCNPISGHNTLYWYLQNLGQGPELLIRYENEEAVDDSQLPKDRFSAERLKGVDSTLKIQPAELGDSAVYLCASSPRGGVADTQYFGPGTRLTVL.